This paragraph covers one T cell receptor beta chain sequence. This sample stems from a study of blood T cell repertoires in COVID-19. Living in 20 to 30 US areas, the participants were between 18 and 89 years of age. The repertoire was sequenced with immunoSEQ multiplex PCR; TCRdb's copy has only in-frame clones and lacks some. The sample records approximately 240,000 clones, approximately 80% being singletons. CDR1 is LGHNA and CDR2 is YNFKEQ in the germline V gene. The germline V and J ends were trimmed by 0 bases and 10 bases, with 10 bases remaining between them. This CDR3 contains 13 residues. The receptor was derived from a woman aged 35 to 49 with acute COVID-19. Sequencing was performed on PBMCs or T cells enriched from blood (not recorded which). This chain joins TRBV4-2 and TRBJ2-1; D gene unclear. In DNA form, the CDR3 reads TGTGCCAGCAGCCAAGATCCCCTACCCGAGCAGTTCTTC. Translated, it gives CASSQDPLPEQFF.